What follows is one TCR beta chain and its context. The naive CD8 fraction comprised CD45RO-negative cells positively selected for CCR7 and excluded terminally differentiated effector memory CD45RA+ cells. Profiled with immunoSEQ multiplex PCR; TCRdb holds only in-frame clones, not every one. Among more than 2 million clones listed, about 95% were seen once. Germline V gene sequence: CDR1 PRHDT, CDR2 FYEKMQ (reference sequence). There are 14 residues in the CDR3. V trimming: 5 bases; J trimming: 8 bases; junction bases outside the gene matches: 6. This sample stems from a study of shared clonotypes between healthy human individuals.

This receptor was identified in a man younger than 30 in good health. The sample comprised naive CD8+ T cells sorted from blood. J is TRBJ2-4 and V is TRBV13; 10 bases align to TRBD2. CDR3 region: CASSPSGSGDIQYF. The CDR3, as DNA: TGTGCCAGCAGCCCTAGCGGGAGCGGGGACATTCAGTACTTC. The full variable domain, in which reference TRBV13 and TRBJ2-4 provide the parts outside the CDR3, is AAGVIQSPRHLIKEKRETATLKCYPIPRHDTVYWYQQGPGQDPQFLISFYEKMQSDKGSIPDRFSAQQFSDYHSELNMSSLELGDSALYFCASSPSGSGDIQYFGAGTRLSVL.